Presented here are 9 T cell receptor beta chains from one specimen sequenced in a study of long-term antiretroviral therapy in people with HIV. Samples were assayed with immunoSEQ v3.0 at survey level. The repertoire was sequenced with immunoSEQ multiplex PCR; TCRdb's copy has only in-frame clones and lacks some. The table has around 20,000 clones, approximately 80% seen once; the top ten hold approximately 15%. Sequenced here: unsorted PBMCs, sampled 0.3 years after starting antiretroviral therapy. The receptors originated from a woman in her forties or fifties with HIV.

The chain joins TRBV19 to TRBJ2-2; 9 bases map to TRBD2. This CDR3 has 17 amino acids. Trimming cost V 2 bases and J 4 bases; bases outside gene matches: 8. The V gene's germline CDR1 is LNHDA and CDR2 SQIVND (reference sequence). The CDR3 loop reads CASSIWRGGRGTGELFF. CDR3 bases: TGTGCCAGTAGTATATGGCGGGGGGGCCGAGGCACCGGGGAGCTGTTTTTT.

The CDR3 reads CASSLGRTTNEKLFF. The CDR3 DNA reads TGTGCCAGCAGCTTGGGACGAACAACTAATGAAAAACTGTTTTTT. J is TRBJ1-4 and V is TRBV5-8; no firm D call. CDR1 is SGHTS, CDR2 YDEGEE, per germline. The CDR3 is 15 amino acids. Trimming took 0 bases from V and 0 from J, leaving 6 bases between them.

This clone was detected only once. This rearrangement joins TRBV7-9 to TRBJ2-3; 7 nucleotides match TRBD1. The CDR3 spans 15 residues. After removal of 3 bases from V and 1 base from J, the junction contained 4 bases not matched to a gene. Germline CDR1 is SEHNR and CDR2 is FQNEAQ (reference sequence). CDR3 DNA: TGTGCCAGCAGCTTTTCTGGACAGGGCACAGATACGCAGTATTTT. It codes for CASSFSGQGTDTQYF.

The rearrangement uses TRBV7-8 and TRBJ2-3; possibly TRBD1 for D (6 bases). Between the trimmed V and J ends, which lost 1 base and 11 bases, there was a span of 10 bases. The CDR3 loop spans 12 amino acids. CDR1 and CDR2 (germline): SGHVS, FQNEAQ. The CDR3 nucleotides read TGTGCCAGCAGCTTAGGCGAGACAGGGCAGTATTTT. It is translated as CASSLGETGQYF.

This rearrangement joins TRBV6-5 to TRBJ2-2; D uncertain. CDR3 length: 15 amino acids. In germline, CDR1 is MNHEY, CDR2 SVGAGI. Trimming pared 7 bases from V and 4 bases from J, leaving 16 bases between. CDR3 DNA sequence: TGTGCCAGCAACCCGTCCCTAGTGAGCACCGGGGAGCTGTTTTTT. Residues: CASNPSLVSTGELFF.

The CDR3 spells CASTEAGGGETQYF. The CDR3 DNA reads as TGCGCCAGCACAGAGGCGGGGGGAGGGGAGACCCAGTACTTC. V gene TRBV10-2 combines with J gene TRBJ2-5; TRBD2 matches 8 bases. Germline CDR1 is WSHSY and CDR2 is SAAADI. The CDR3 extends over 14 amino acids. V lost 7 bases and J lost 5; bases outside the gene matches: 9.

The chain joins TRBV9 to TRBJ2-5, with D hard to call. Germline values: CDR1 SGDLS, CDR2 YYNGEE. The CDR3 extends over 13 amino acids. Trimming shortened V by 0 bases and J by 5 bases, and 8 bases separated the two germline ends. The CDR3, as DNA: TGTGCCAGCAGCGTAGGGGTGGGGGAGACCCAGTACTTC. This codes for CASSVGVGETQYF.

V usage is TRBV7-9 and J usage is TRBJ2-5, with D perhaps TRBD1 or TRBD2 (5 bases each). This CDR3 is 18 amino acids long. CDR1 and CDR2 from the germline V gene are SEHNR and FQNEAQ (reference sequence). The V gene lost 4 bases and the J gene lost 1 base, with 22 bases spanning the gap. CDR3 in amino acids: CASSSSRDPRTPQETQYF. DNA of the CDR3: TGTGCCAGCAGCTCCTCCCGGGACCCCCGCACACCCCAAGAGACCCAGTACTTC. Combining the CDR3 with reference TRBV7-9 and TRBJ2-5 gives the whole variable domain DTGVSQNPRHKITKRGQNVTFRCDPISEHNRLYWYRQTLGQGPEFLTYFQNEAQLEKSRLLSDRFSAERPKGSFSTLEIQRTEQGDSAMYLCASSSSRDPRTPQETQYFGPGTRLLVL.

The J gene is TRBJ2-3, the V gene TRBV7-3; maybe TRBD2 (5 bases). The CDR3 contains 18 residues. Trimming stripped 0 bases from V and 1 base from J, with 17 bases between. Per the germline V gene, CDR1 is SGHTA and CDR2 is FQGTGA. The chain's CDR3 is CASSLTAGGSPGTDTQYF. CDR3 nucleotide sequence: TGTGCCAGCAGCTTAACCGCGGGCGGATCACCTGGCACAGATACGCAGTATTTT. Variable domain in full (rest from reference TRBV7-3 and TRBJ2-3): GAGVSQTPSNKVTEKGKYVELRCDPISGHTALYWYRQSLGQGPEFLIYFQGTGAADDSGLPNDRFFAVRPEGSVSTLKIQRTERGDSAVYLCASSLTAGGSPGTDTQYFGPGTRLTVL.